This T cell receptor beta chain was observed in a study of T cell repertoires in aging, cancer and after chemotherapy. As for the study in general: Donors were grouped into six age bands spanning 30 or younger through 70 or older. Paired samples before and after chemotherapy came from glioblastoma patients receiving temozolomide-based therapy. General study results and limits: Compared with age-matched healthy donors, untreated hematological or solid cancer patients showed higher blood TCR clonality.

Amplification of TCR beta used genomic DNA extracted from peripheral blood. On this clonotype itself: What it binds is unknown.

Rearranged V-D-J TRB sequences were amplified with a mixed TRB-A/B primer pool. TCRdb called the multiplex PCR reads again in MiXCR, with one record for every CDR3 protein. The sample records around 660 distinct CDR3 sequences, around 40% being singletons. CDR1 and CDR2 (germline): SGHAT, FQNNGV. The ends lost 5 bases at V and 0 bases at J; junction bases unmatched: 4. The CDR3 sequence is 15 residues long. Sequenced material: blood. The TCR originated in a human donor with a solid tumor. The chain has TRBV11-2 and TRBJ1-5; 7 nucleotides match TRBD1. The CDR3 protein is CASSPTGASNQPQHF. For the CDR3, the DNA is TGTGCCAGCAGCCCTACAGGGGCTAGCAATCAGCCCCAGCATTTT.